One and the same sample provided the 5 T cell receptor beta chains below, sequenced in a study of identical twins. TCRdb called the 5' RACE reads again in MiXCR, with one record for every CDR3 protein. The sample contains under 900,000 distinct CDR3 sequences, roughly an eighth of which appear only once. This sample also belongs to another study, concerning yellow fever vaccine responses in identical twins.

The sample consisted of PBMCs. These receptors were collected from a woman under 30 in good health.

This clonotype appeared a few times. The chain uses TRBV10-2 and TRBJ2-3; the match to TRBD2 covers 11 bases. J lost 7 bases, V lost 8 bases, and 8 bases had no gene match. The CDR3 runs 14 residues. Germline V gene sequence: CDR1 WSHSY, CDR2 SAAADI. This CDR3 reads CASHNVAGGNTQYF. Here the CDR3 DNA reads TGCGCCAGCCACAACGTAGCGGGGGGGAATACGCAGTATTTT.

This clonotype was observed a few times. This chain links TRBV27 with TRBJ1-2, with 7 bases fitting TRBD1. V lost 10 bases and J lost 8; bases outside the gene matches: 7. This CDR3 region has 11 residues. The V gene's germline CDR1 is MNHEY and CDR2 SMNVEV (reference sequence). Here the CDR3 reads CATLTGSGYTF. In nucleotides, the CDR3 is TGTGCCACCCTGACAGGGTCCGGCTACACCTTC.

This clonotype was counted a few times. This sequence joins TRBV20-1 and TRBJ2-7, with TRBD2 matching over 11 bases. The germline gives CDR1 DFQATT, CDR2 SNEGSKA (reference sequence). With V trimmed by 8 bases and J by 2 bases, 5 bases remained unmatched. The CDR3 is 13 residues long. CDR3: CSTIAGGPYEQYF. The CDR3, as DNA: TGCAGTACAATAGCGGGAGGGCCCTACGAGCAGTACTTC.

Ten or more counts support this clonotype. This chain connects TRBV10-3 to TRBJ2-3; TRBD2 is a possible D gene (5 bases). Between the trimmed V and J ends, which lost 5 bases and 6 bases, there was a span of 15 bases. Per the germline V gene, CDR1 is ENHRY and CDR2 is SYGVKD. CDR3 size: 14 residues. DNA of the CDR3: TGTGCCATCAGTCCCCGTACCGGGGAGGATACGCAGTATTTT. Its protein is CAISPRTGEDTQYF.

This clonotype was observed a handful of times. J is TRBJ2-2 and V is TRBV2; possible D gene TRBD1, 6 bases. With 10 bases removed from V and 2 bases from J, the gap between germline ends came to 14 bases. The CDR3 has 14 amino acids. Germline V gene data show CDR1 as SNHLY and CDR2 as FYNNEI. The CDR3 DNA reads as TGTGCCACTACAGGGAACGTTAACACCGGGGAGCTGTTTTTT. Amino acids: CATTGNVNTGELFF.